The text below deals with one T cell receptor beta chain. The data were obtained in a study of T cells in Graves' hyperthyroidism and ophthalmopathy. There were TCR beta CDR3 regions amplified from RNA transcripts. Primed by the HTBI set, a first-round RT-PCR was run on the TCR CDR3. MiXCR, applied by TCRdb to the multiplex PCR reads, yields one record per CDR3 protein. The repertoire holds 700,000 to 850,000 distinct CDR3 sequences, with roughly 32% as singletons. Germline-derived CDR1 and CDR2 are LGHNA and YSLEER. The CDR3 length is 16 residues. V shed 4 bases and J shed 0 bases, with 16 bases lying between them. Patients showing uncontrolled infection, other autoimmune disease, pregnancy or lactation were ineligible.

This TCR was sampled from a woman in her forties with Graves' hyperthyroidism. The chain combines TRBV4-3 with TRBJ2-7, with D perhaps matching TRBD1 (6 bases). Input material: blood. The CDR3 here is CASSRETGMSSYEQYF. The DNA of the CDR3 is TGCGCCAGCAGCCGGGAGACAGGAATGAGCTCCTACGAGCAGTACTTC.